The 3 T cell receptor beta chains below come from one sample, sequenced in a study of OX40 agonist ivuxolimab in advanced cancers. Sequencing was performed with immunoSEQ multiplex PCR; in TCRdb, only in-frame clones are kept and a portion is missing. The table records some 26,000 clones, approximately 80% of them present only once. The input for sequencing was CD4+ or CD8+ T cells sorted from blood, taken in a trial of the OX40 agonist ivuxolimab. These receptor sequences come from an adult with an advanced solid tumor such as melanoma, head and neck, liver or kidney cancer.

This sequence joins TRBV18 and TRBJ1-6; TRBD1 matches at 9 bases. Germline CDR1 KGHSH, CDR2 LQKENI. The CDR3 has 16 amino acids. V trimming: 3 bases; J trimming: 7 bases; junction bases outside the gene matches: 7. The CDR3 protein is CASSPYRGRVNSPLHF. As DNA, the CDR3 is TGTGCCAGCTCACCTTACAGGGGGCGCGTGAATTCACCCCTCCACTTT.

This CDR3 reads CASSLFGRGVSGNTIYF. The CDR3 DNA reads TGTGCCAGCAGCTTATTCGGCCGGGGCGTCTCTGGAAACACCATATATTTT. The V gene is TRBV7-6, the J gene TRBJ1-3, with a possible D match to TRBD1 (5 bases). This CDR3 contains 17 residues. The V and J ends lost 2 bases and 0 bases respectively, with 14 bases between them. In germline, CDR1 is SGHVS, CDR2 FNYEAQ.

Only one count was recorded for this clone. The chain couples TRBV5-3 to TRBJ1-1; D remains ambiguous. TRBV5-3 is an ORF, and what it does is uncertain. The CDR3 runs to 14 residues. The ends were cut back, 2 bases at V and 1 base at J, with 9 bases in the middle. The CDR3 reads CARSLGPPNTEAFF. CDR3 sequence (DNA): TGTGCCAGAAGCTTAGGGCCGCCGAACACTGAAGCTTTCTTT.